One sample yielded the 4 T cell receptor beta chains listed below, sequenced in a study of blood T cell repertoires in COVID-19. Only in-frame clones appear in the TCRdb table, and some are missing; sequencing was by immunoSEQ multiplex PCR. The sample has approximately 200,000 clones; about 88% are singletons. Sequencing was carried out using peripheral blood. These receptor sequences come from a middle-aged man with acute or convalescent COVID-19.

The gene calls are TRBV24-1 and TRBJ2-1, with 9 bases aligning to TRBD1. CDR3 length equals 15 residues. The V gene's germline CDR1 is KGHDR and CDR2 SFDVKD. After removal of 4 bases from V and 6 bases from J, the junction contained 6 bases not matched to a gene. CDR3 bases: TGTGCCACCAGTGAAACCGGGACAGGGCGCAATGAGCAGTTCTTC. The encoded protein is CATSETGTGRNEQFF.

The chain combines TRBV19 with TRBJ1-5; 9 nucleotides align to TRBD1. CDR1 and CDR2 from the germline V gene are LNHDA and SQIVND (reference sequence). The length of the CDR3 is 15 residues. V trimming: 5 bases; J trimming: 4 bases; junction bases outside the gene matches: 6. The CDR3 DNA follows: TGTGCCAGTAGTGTTGGACAGGGGTCGAATCAGCCCCAGCATTTT. It yields the protein CASSVGQGSNQPQHF.

The CDR3 nucleotides are TGTGCCAGTAATCCAGAGGGAGGGGTTAATGAAAAACTGTTTTTT. Translation: CASNPEGGVNEKLFF. The chain is built from TRBV19 and TRBJ1-4, with D perhaps TRBD1 (5 bases). The CDR3 sequence is 15 residues long. Trimming stripped 7 bases from V and 4 bases from J, with 16 bases between. Germline V gene data show CDR1 as LNHDA and CDR2 as SQIVND (reference sequence).

The chain recombines TRBV30 with TRBJ1-2; D gene unclear. The germline CDR1 and CDR2 sequences are GTSNPN and SVGIG (reference sequence). V was cut by 0 bases and J by 7 bases, with 9 bases left in between. This CDR3 contains 12 residues. In DNA, the CDR3 is TGTGCCTGGAGTGTACCGGGTGGTGGCTACACCTTC. This translates into CAWSVPGGGYTF.